The sequence of this TCR beta chain was determined in a study of shared clonotypes between healthy human individuals. Naive CD8 populations comprised CD45RO-negative cells positively selected for CCR7, excluding terminally differentiated effector memory CD45RA+ cells. Here immunoSEQ multiplex PCR was the method, and the copy in TCRdb shows in-frame clones only, minus some. The table lists about 2 million clones, just under 95% of them singletons, with 1% to 1.5% in the top ten. Germline trimming cut 6 bases from V and 9 bases from J; bases unmatched to any gene: 6. Germline values: CDR1 SQVTM, CDR2 ANQGSEA. The CDR3 has 13 amino acids.

The TCR sequence derives from a young man in good health. Sequenced: naive CD8+ T cells sorted from blood. J is TRBJ1-6 and V is TRBV29-1; 9 bases map to TRBD1. This chain's CDR3 is CSVRQGEGSPLHF. In DNA form, the CDR3 reads TGCAGCGTCAGACAGGGGGAAGGTTCACCCCTCCACTTT.